This TCR beta chain was obtained from a study of shared clonotypes between healthy human individuals. About the research overall: CD4 naive and memory got three plates each, CD8 naive two, CD8 memory one.

This CDR3 contains 14 residues. Germline V CDR1 and CDR2: SGHAT, FQNNGV. Trimming removed 1 base from V and 2 bases from J, with 7 bases in between. Libraries were prepared by immunoSEQ multiplex PCR; TCRdb keeps only in-frame clonotypes and omits some of them. The sample holds nearly 1 million clones, approximately 80% seen once. The study, taken as a whole, reports: Blood was the sole source, and tissue repertoires probably differ. In a few donors, around 5% of naive CD4 clonotypes appeared in common.

A word on this clone: As yet, its antigen is unknown.

The sequenced material came from memory CD4+ T cells sorted from blood. Subset noted: CD45RA-negative fraction. This clonotype was sampled from a young man in good health. The rearrangement joins TRBV11-2 to TRBJ2-3, with unresolved D. CDR3 in amino acids: CASSLVEITDTQYF. CDR3 sequence (DNA): TGTGCCAGCAGCTTAGTGGAGATCACAGATACGCAGTATTTT.